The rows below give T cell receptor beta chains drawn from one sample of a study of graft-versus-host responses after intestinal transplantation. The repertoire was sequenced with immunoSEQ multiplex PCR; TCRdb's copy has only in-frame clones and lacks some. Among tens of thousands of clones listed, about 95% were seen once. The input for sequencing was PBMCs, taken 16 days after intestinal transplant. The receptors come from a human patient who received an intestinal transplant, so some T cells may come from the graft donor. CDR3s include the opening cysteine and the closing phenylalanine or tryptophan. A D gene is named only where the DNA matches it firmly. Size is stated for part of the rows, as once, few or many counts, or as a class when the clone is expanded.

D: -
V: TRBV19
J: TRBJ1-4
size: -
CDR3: CASSIPHREKLFF
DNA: TGTGCCAGTAGTATTCCCCACAGGGAAAAACTGTTTTTT

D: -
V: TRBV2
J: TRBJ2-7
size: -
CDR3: CASTVGSQPYEQYF
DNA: TGTGCCAGCACGGTCGGGTCGCAACCCTACGAGCAGTACTTC

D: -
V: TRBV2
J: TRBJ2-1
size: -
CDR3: CASMSLQVADEQFF
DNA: TGTGCCAGCATGAGTTTACAGGTGGCGGATGAGCAGTTCTTC

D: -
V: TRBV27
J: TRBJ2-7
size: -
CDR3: CASSFPMGEQYF
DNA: TGTGCCAGCAGTTTTCCGATGGGGGAGCAGTACTTC

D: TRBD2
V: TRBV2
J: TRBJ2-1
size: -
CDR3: CASFLAGEGNEQFF
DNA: TGTGCCAGCTTTCTAGCGGGAGAGGGCAATGAGCAGTTCTTC

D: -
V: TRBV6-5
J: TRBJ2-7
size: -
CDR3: CASSRTGYEQYF
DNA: TGTGCCAGCAGCCGGACGGGATACGAGCAGTACTTC

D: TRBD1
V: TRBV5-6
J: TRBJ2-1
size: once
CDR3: CASSFGTGLYNEQFF
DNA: TGTGCCAGCAGCTTCGGGACAGGCCTCTACAATGAGCAGTTCTTC

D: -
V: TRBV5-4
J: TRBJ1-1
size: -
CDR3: CASSLEDSSAFF
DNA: TGTGCCAGCAGCTTGGAGGACAGTTCAGCTTTCTTT

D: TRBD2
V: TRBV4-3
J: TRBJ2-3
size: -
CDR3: CASSQGTSGDRDTQYF
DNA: TGCGCCAGCAGCCAAGGGACTAGCGGAGATAGAGATACGCAGTATTTT

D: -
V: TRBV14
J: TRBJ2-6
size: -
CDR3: CASKGKNVLTF
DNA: TGTGCCAGCAAGGGCAAGAACGTCCTGACTTTC

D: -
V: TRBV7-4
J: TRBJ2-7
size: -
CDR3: CASSPKDRTPYEQYF
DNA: TGTGCCAGCAGCCCCAAAGACAGGACCCCCTACGAGCAGTACTTC

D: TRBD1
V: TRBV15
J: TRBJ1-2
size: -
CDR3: CATSVTRDRRPGGYTF
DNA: TGTGCCACCAGCGTAACTAGGGACAGGCGGCCAGGGGGCTACACCTTC

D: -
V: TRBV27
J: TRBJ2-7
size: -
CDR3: CASRAGPPGSEQYF
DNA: TGTGCCAGCAGGGCCGGGCCGCCCGGTTCCGAGCAGTACTTC

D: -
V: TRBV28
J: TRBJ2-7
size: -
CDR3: CASSNSAEQYF
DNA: TGTGCCAGCAGTAATAGCGCCGAGCAGTACTTC

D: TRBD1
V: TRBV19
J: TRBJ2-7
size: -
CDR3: CASSTNRGTDYEQYF
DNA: TGTGCCAGTAGTACGAACAGGGGGACCGACTACGAGCAGTACTTC

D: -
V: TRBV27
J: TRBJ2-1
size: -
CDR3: CASSQRSFSYNEQFF
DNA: TGTGCCAGCAGCCAGCGGAGCTTCTCCTACAATGAGCAGTTCTTC

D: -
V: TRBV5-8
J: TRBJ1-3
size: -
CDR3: CASSQGSIGLMDAIYF
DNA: TGTGCCAGCAGCCAGGGTTCCATTGGGCTCATGGACGCCATATATTTT

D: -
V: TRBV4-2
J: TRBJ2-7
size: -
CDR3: CASSQAQRSYEQYF
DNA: TGTGCCAGCAGCCAAGCCCAGCGGTCCTACGAGCAGTACTTC

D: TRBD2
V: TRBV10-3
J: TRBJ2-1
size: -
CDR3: CATRGLAVYNEQFF
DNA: TGTGCGACTAGGGGACTAGCGGTTTACAATGAGCAGTTCTTC

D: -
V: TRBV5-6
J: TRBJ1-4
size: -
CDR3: CASSPGRGEKLFF
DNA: TGTGCCAGCAGCCCGGGGAGGGGAGAAAAACTGTTTTTT

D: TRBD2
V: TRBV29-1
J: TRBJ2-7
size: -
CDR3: CSVSPIAGGSYEQYF
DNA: TGCAGCGTTTCCCCAATAGCGGGAGGATCCTACGAGCAGTACTTC

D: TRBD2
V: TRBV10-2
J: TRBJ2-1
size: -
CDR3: CASSEIWLADDNEQFF
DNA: TGCGCCAGCAGTGAGATATGGCTAGCGGACGACAATGAGCAGTTCTTC

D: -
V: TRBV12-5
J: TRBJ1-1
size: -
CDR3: CASARGTNTEAFF
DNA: TGTGCTAGTGCCAGAGGGACGAACACTGAAGCTTTCTTT

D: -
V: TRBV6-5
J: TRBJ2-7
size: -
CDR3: CASSFAPSYEQYF
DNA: TGTGCCAGCAGTTTTGCTCCTTCCTACGAGCAGTACTTC

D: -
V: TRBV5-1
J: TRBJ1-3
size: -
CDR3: CASSLSVQNSGNTIYF
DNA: TGCGCCAGCAGCTTGTCGGTACAGAACTCTGGAAACACCATATATTTT

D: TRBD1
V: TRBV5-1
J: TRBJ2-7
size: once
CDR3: CASTTGTDTYEQYF
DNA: TGCGCCAGTACTACCGGGACAGACACCTACGAGCAGTACTTC

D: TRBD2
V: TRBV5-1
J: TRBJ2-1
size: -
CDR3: CASSWLAGGTAYNEQFF
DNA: TGCGCCAGCAGTTGGCTAGCGGGAGGTACCGCCTACAATGAGCAGTTCTTC

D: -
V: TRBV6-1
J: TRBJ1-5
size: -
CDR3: CASSEVGGYQPQHF
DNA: TGTGCCAGCAGTGAAGTGGGAGGGTATCAGCCCCAGCATTTT

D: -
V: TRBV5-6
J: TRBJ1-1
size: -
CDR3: CASKETPNTEAFF
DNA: TGTGCCAGCAAAGAGACACCGAACACTGAAGCTTTCTTT

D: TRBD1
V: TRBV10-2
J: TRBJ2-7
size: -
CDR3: CASTPGQGREQYF
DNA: TGCGCCAGCACCCCGGGACAGGGGCGCGAGCAGTACTTC

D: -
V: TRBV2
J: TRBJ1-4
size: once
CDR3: CASSESPQLNEKLFF
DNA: TGTGCCAGCAGTGAATCACCACAGCTAAATGAAAAACTGTTTTTT

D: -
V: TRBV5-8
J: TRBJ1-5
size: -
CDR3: CASSLSPAGPQHF
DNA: TGTGCCAGCAGCTTGTCGCCGGCCGGGCCCCAGCATTTT

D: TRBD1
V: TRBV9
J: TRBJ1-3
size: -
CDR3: CASSVDPRQGSAGNTIYF
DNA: TGTGCCAGCAGCGTAGACCCCCGACAGGGGTCCGCTGGAAACACCATATATTTT

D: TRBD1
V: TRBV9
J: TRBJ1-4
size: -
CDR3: CASSETGRRDEKLFF
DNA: TGTGCCAGCAGCGAGACAGGGCGGAGGGATGAAAAACTGTTTTTT

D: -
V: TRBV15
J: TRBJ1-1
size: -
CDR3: CATSPSRQMTEAFF
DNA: TGTGCCACCAGCCCTAGCCGGCAGATGACTGAAGCTTTCTTT

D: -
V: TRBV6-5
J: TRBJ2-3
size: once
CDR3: CASSREGITDTQYF
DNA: TGTGCCAGCAGCAGGGAAGGGATCACAGATACGCAGTATTTT

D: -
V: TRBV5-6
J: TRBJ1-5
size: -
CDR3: CASSEGTANQPQHF
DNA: TGTGCCAGCAGCGAAGGGACGGCAAATCAGCCCCAGCATTTT

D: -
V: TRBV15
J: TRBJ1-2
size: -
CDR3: CATSRAGGGSPNYGYTF
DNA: TGTGCCACCAGCAGAGCGGGGGGGGGCAGCCCTAACTATGGCTACACCTTC

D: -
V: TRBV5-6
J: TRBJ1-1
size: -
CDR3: CASRSGQTEAFF
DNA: TGTGCCAGCAGGTCCGGACAGACTGAAGCTTTCTTT

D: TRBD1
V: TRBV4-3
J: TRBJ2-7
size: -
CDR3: CASSPDRGYYEQYF
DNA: TGCGCCAGCAGCCCGGACAGGGGTTACTACGAGCAGTACTTC

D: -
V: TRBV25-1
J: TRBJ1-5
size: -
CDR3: CARQIGRPDNQPQHF
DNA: TGTGCCAGACAGATAGGGAGGCCCGATAATCAGCCCCAGCATTTT

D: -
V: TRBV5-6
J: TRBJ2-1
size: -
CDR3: CASGTSYNEQFF
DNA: TGTGCCAGCGGGACCTCCTACAATGAGCAGTTCTTC

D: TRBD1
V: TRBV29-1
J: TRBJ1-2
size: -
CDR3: CSVFDRATYGYTF
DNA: TGCAGCGTTTTCGACAGGGCCACCTATGGCTACACCTTC

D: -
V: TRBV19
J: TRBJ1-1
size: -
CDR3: CASSSSGGNTEAFF
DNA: TGTGCCAGTAGCTCATCCGGAGGGAACACTGAAGCTTTCTTT